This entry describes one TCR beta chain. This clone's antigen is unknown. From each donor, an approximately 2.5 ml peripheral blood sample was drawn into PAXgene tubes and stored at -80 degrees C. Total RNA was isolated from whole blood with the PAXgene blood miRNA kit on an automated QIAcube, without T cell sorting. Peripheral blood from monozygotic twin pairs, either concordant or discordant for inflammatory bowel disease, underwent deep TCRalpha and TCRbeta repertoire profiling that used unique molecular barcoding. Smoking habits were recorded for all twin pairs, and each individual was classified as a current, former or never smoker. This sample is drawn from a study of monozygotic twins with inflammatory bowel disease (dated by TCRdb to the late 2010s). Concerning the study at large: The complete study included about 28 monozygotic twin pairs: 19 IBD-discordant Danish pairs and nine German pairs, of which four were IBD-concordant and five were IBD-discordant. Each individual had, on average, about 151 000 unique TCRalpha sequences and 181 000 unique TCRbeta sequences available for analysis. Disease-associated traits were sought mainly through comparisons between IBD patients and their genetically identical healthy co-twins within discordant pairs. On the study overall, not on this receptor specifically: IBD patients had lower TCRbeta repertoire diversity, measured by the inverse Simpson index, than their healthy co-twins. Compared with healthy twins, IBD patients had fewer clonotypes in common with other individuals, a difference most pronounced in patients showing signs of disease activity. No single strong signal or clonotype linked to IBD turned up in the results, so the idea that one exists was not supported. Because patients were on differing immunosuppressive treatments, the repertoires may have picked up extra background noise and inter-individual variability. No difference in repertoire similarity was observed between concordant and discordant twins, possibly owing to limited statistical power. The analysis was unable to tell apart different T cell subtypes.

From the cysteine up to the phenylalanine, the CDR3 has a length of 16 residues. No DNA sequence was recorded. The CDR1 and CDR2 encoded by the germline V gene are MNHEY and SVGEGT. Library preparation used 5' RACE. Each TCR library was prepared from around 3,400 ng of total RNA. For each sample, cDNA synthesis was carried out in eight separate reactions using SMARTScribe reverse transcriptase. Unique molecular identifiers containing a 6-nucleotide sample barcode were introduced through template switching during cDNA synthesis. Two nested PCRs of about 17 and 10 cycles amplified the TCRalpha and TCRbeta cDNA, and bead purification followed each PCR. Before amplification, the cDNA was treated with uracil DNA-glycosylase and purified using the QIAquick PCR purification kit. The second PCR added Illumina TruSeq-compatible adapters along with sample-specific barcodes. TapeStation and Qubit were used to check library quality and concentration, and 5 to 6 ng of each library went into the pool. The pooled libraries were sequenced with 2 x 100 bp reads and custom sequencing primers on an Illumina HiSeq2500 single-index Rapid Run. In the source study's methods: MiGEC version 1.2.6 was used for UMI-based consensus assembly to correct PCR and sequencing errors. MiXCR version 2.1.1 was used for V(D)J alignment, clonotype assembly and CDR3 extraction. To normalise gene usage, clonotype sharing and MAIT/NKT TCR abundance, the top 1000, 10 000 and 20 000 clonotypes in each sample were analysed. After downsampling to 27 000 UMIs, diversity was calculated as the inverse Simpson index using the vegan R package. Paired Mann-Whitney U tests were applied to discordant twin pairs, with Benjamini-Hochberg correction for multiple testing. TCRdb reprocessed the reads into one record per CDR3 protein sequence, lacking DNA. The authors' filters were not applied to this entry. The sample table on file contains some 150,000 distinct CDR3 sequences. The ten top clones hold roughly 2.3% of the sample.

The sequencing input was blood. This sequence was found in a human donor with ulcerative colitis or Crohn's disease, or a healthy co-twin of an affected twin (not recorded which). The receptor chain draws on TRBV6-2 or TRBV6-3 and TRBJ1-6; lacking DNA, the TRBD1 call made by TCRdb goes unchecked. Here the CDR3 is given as CASSSGGAGRGSPLHF.